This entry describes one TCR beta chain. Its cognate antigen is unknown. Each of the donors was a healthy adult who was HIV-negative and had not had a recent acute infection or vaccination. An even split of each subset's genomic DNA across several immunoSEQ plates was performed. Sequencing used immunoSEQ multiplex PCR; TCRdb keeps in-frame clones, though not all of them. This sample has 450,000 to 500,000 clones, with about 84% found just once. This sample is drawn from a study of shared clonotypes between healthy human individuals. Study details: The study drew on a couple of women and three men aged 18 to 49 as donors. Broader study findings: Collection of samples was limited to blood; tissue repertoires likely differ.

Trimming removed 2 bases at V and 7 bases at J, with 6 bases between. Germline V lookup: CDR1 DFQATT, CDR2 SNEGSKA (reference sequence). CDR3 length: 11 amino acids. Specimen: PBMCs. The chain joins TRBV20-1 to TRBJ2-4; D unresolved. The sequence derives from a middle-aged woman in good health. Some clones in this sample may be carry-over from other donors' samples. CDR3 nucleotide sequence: TGCAGTGCTAGACTGACGAACATTCAGTACTTC. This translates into CSARLTNIQYF.